This TCR beta chain was retrieved from a study of CD8 T cells in ankylosing spondylitis. General observations from the study: Blood from ankylosing spondylitis patients appeared to carry a characteristic roughly 8-variant TCR beta motif. There were earlier reports of some motif variants in reactive arthritis synovial fluid and blood.

In its sample, this clonotype was seen many times. Its antigen is not known. Between the trimmed V and J ends, which lost 2 bases and 0 bases, there was a span of 7 bases. Germline values: CDR1 MNHEY, CDR2 SVGAGI. The CDR3 is made up of 14 amino acids. TCR beta libraries were made by quantitative 5'-RACE with molecular barcodes. TCRdb called the 5' RACE reads again in MiXCR, with one record for every CDR3 protein. This table has roughly 100,000 distinct CDR3 sequences, 20% to 30% appearing once. This sequence originates from a male donor with ankylosing spondylitis. Source material: synovial fluid, either unsorted or a sorted T cell fraction (not recorded which). V and J are TRBV6-5 and TRBJ1-1; unclear D gene. The CDR3 spells CASSYGEVNTEAFF. In DNA, the CDR3 is TGTGCCAGCAGTTACGGGGAGGTGAACACTGAAGCTTTCTTT.